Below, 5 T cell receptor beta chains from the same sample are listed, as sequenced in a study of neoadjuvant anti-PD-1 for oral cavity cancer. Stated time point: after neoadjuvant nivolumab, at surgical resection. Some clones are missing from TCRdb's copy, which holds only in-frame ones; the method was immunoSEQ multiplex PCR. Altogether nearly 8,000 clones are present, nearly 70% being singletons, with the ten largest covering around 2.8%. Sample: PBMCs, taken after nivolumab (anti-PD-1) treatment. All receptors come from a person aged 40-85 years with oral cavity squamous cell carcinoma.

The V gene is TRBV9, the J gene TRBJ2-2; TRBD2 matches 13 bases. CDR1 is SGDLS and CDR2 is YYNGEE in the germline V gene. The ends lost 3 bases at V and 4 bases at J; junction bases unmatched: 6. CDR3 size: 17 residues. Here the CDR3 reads CASSGGGLAGFTGELFF. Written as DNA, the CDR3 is TGTGCCAGCAGCGGAGGGGGACTAGCGGGATTCACCGGGGAGCTGTTTTTT. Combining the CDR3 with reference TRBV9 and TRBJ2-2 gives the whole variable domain DSGVTQTPKHLITATGQRVTLRCSPRSGDLSVYWYQQSLDQGLQFLIQYYNGEERAKGNILERFSAQQFPDLHSELNLSSLELGDSALYFCASSGGGLAGFTGELFFGEGSRLTVL.

The CDR3 region is CASRLFDGGTEAFF. DNA of the CDR3: TGTGCCAGTAGATTATTTGACGGGGGCACTGAAGCTTTCTTT. The chain has TRBV19 and TRBJ1-1; weak D call: TRBD1 (5 bases). Per the germline V gene, CDR1 is LNHDA and CDR2 is SQIVND (reference sequence). CDR3 length: 14 amino acids. The ends were cut back, 6 bases at V and 4 bases at J, with 15 bases in the middle.

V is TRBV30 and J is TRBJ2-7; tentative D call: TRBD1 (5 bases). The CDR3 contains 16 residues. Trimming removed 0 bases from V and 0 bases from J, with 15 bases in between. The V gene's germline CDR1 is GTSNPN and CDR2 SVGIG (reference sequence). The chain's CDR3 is CAWSVRSRVGSYEQYF. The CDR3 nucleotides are TGTGCCTGGAGTGTAAGAAGCAGGGTGGGCTCCTACGAGCAGTACTTC.

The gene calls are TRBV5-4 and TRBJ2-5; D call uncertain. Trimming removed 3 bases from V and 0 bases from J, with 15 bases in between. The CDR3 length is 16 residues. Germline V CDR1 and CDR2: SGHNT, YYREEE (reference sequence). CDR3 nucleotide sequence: TGTGCCAGCAGCTCGTTAGACTCACGGTACCAAGAGACCCAGTACTTC. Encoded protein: CASSSLDSRYQETQYF.

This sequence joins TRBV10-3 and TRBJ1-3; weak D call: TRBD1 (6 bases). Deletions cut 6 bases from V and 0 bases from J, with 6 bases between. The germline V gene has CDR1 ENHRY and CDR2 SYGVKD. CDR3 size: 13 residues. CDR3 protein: CAIRDSSGNTIYF. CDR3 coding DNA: TGTGCCATCAGGGACAGCTCTGGAAACACCATATATTTT.